This T cell receptor beta chain was profiled in a study of blood T cell repertoires in COVID-19. Study-wide background: Specimens from acute and convalescent COVID-19 originated in the United States, Italy and Spain. T cells, B-cell-depleted T cells, or PBMCs supplied cDNA or gDNA.

The protocol was immunoSEQ multiplex PCR, while the TCRdb copy is restricted to in-frame clones and leaves out a portion. The sample includes about 170,000 clones, roughly 80% of them seen just once. Germline V lookup: CDR1 KGHDR, CDR2 SFDVKD. The CDR3 covers 16 residues. V was trimmed by 3 bases and J by 3 bases, leaving 16 bases between them. The sample taken for sequencing was peripheral blood. The chain recombines TRBV24-1 with TRBJ1-1; TRBD1 is a possible D gene (6 bases). The sequence was obtained from a woman older than 75 with COVID-19, enrolled during active disease. The CDR3 reads CATSDGQGQLYTEAFF. For the CDR3, the DNA is TGTGCCACCAGTGATGGTCAGGGACAATTGTACACTGAAGCTTTCTTT.